This T cell receptor (beta chain) was sequenced during a study of shared clonotypes between healthy human individuals. Study-wide background: CD4 naive and CD4 memory each took three plates per donor, while CD8 naive took two and CD8 memory one.

The split of CD4+ cells yielded CD45RA+ naive and CD45RA-negative memory subsets. The input for sorted-subset replicate PCRs was 150 to 200 ng DNA, approximately 30,000 T cell genomes. Original analysis: Junction-only immunoSEQ data arrived without quality scores, meaning filtering differed. Produced via immunoSEQ multiplex PCR; TCRdb's table is partial and in-frame only. V, J and clone size reflect that table, while D and trimming were determined from the DNA. This sample has a few million clones, with 85% to 95% found just once. The CDR3 covers 14 residues. Germline loops: CDR1 SGHDT, CDR2 YYEEEE. Trimming left V 4 bases short and J 2 bases short, with 13 bases between.

Sample: naive CD4+ T cells sorted from blood. As to subset: CD45RA+ positively selected. This sequence was found in a man aged 18 to 30 in good health. V gene TRBV5-6 combines with J gene TRBJ2-7; a weak D match, TRBD2 (5 bases). The CDR3 nucleotides read TGTGCCAGCAGCCCCCGAGGGCAGGCCTACGAGCAGTACTTC. Translating it yields CASSPRGQAYEQYF. The variable domain in full, completed from reference TRBV5-6 and TRBJ2-7, reads DAGVTQSPTHLIKTRGQQVTLRCSPKSGHDTVSWYQQALGQGPQFIFQYYEEEERQRGNFPDRFSGHQFPNYSSELNVNALLLGDSALYLCASSPRGQAYEQYFGPGTRLTVT.